Following are 8 T cell receptor beta chains from one sample sequenced in a study of control samples from healthy donors and cancer patients. The assay was immunoSEQ multiplex PCR, and TCRdb's table has in-frame clones only and misses some. Of some 200,000 clones in the sample, about nine tenths were seen once. The material sequenced was blood. The receptors stem from a woman in her 30s in good health.

The V gene is TRBV15, the J gene TRBJ1-6; possible D gene TRBD1, 5 bases. V lost 6 bases to trimming and J lost 4 bases, with 7 bases between them. The CDR3 totals 13 residues. The germline CDR1 and CDR2 sequences are LNHNV and YYDKDF (reference sequence). CDR3 region: CATRDRYNSPLHF. CDR3 nucleotide sequence: TGTGCCACCAGAGACAGATATAATTCACCCCTCCACTTT.

The chain employs TRBV6-1 and TRBJ1-2; 8 nucleotides line up with TRBD1. Germline-derived CDR1 and CDR2 are MNHNS and SASEGT. The CDR3 is 15 amino acids. V lost 2 bases to trimming and J lost 4 bases; unmatched junction nucleotides: 6. CDR3 coding DNA: TGTGCCAGCAGTGAAACCGGGACAGGACTCTATGGCTACACCTTC. It encodes CASSETGTGLYGYTF.

The rearrangement uses TRBV6-2 or TRBV6-3 and TRBJ2-3, with 9 nucleotides matching TRBD2. The junction had 5 bases not matched to a gene; V was cut back by 5 bases and J by 2 bases. The germline V gene has CDR1 MNHEY and CDR2 SVGEGT. The CDR3 extends over 15 amino acids. The CDR3 DNA reads TGTGCCAGCAGTCCGGGACTAGCTTCCACAGATACGCAGTATTTT. Its translation is CASSPGLASTDTQYF.

The V gene is TRBV27, the J gene TRBJ2-2; D may be TRBD1 (5 bases). V lost 5 bases to trimming and J lost 1 base, with 8 bases between them. Looked up from germline, CDR1 is MNHEY and CDR2 is SMNVEV (reference sequence). The CDR3 totals 14 residues. The CDR3 nucleotides are TGTGCCAGCAGTCCCACAGGGAACACCGGGGAGCTGTTTTTT. It translates to CASSPTGNTGELFF.

In DNA, the CDR3 is TGTGCCAGCTCGCCGACAGGGCCTGAAGCTTTCTTT. Protein sequence: CASSPTGPEAFF. The chain is built from TRBV18 and TRBJ1-1; 7 bases match TRBD1. V lost 6 bases and J lost 6; bases outside the gene matches: 4. CDR1 is KGHSH and CDR2 is LQKENI in the germline V gene. This CDR3 is built from 12 residues.

The J gene is TRBJ1-2, the V gene TRBV4-1; 12 nucleotides agree with TRBD1. The length of the CDR3 is 16 residues. The junction had 6 bases not matched to a gene; V was cut back by 3 bases and J by 4 bases. Germline loops: CDR1 MGHRA, CDR2 YSYEKL. CDR3 loop: CASSHSGTGGRYGYTF. The CDR3 bases are TGCGCCAGCAGCCACTCCGGGACAGGGGGCCGCTATGGCTACACCTTC.

The chain has TRBV2 and TRBJ2-2; 7 bases map to TRBD1. Trimming cost V 7 bases and J 5 bases; bases outside gene matches: 4. Germline-derived CDR1 and CDR2 are SNHLY and FYNNEI. The CDR3 has 13 residues. This chain's CDR3 is CASIRGWTGELFF. In nucleotides, the CDR3 is TGTGCCAGCATCAGGGGGTGGACCGGGGAGCTGTTTTTT.

The J gene is TRBJ1-5, the V gene TRBV4-3; TRBD1 is a possible D gene (5 bases). The CDR3 sequence is 13 residues long. The V gene's germline CDR1 is LGHNA and CDR2 YSLEER. V lost 2 bases and J 6 bases, leaving 8 bases between the germline ends. The chain's CDR3 is CASSQQGGQPQHF. The DNA of the CDR3 is TGCGCCAGCAGCCAACAGGGAGGTCAGCCCCAGCATTTT.